The T cell receptor (beta chain) described here comes from a study of blood T cell repertoires in COVID-19. This table comes from immunoSEQ multiplex PCR, and its TCRdb copy is limited to in-frame clones, with some not included. The sample comprises some 120,000 clones, around 88% of which are singletons, and about 5.4% rests with the top ten. The germline V gene has CDR1 MDHEN and CDR2 SYDVKM. V lost 2 bases and J lost 3; bases outside the gene matches: 12. The CDR3 has 18 residues. The chain employs TRBV28 and TRBJ1-5, with 8 bases that match TRBD1. Sequencing was done on a sample of peripheral blood. This receptor was obtained from a man of 80 years or more with active or convalescent COVID-19. The CDR3 DNA follows: TGTGCCAGCAGTTTAGTTTTAGTGTCCAGGGGGCTCAATCAGCCCCAGCATTTT. This sequence encodes CASSLVLVSRGLNQPQHF.